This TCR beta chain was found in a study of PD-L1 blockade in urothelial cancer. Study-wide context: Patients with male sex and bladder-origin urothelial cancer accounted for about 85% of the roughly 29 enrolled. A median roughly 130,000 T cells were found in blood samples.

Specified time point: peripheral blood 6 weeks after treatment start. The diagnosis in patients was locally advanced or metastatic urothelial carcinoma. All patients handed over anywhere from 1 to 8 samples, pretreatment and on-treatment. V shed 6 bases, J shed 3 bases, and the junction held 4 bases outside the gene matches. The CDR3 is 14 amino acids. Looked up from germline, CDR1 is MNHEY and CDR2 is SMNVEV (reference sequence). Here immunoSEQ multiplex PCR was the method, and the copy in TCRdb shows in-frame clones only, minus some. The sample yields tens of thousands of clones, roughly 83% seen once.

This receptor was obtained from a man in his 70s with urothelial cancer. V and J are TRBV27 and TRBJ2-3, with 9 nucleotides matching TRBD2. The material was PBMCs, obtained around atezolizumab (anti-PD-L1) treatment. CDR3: CASRESGGTDTQYF. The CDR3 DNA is TGTGCCAGCAGGGAGAGCGGGGGGACAGATACGCAGTATTTT.